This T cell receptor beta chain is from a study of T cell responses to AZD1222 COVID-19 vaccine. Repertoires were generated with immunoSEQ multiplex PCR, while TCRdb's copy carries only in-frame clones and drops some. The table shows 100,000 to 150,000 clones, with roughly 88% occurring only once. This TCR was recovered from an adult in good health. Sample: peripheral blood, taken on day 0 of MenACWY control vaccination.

The CDR3 nucleotides read TGCAGCGTTGAAAGGGGGTCGACAGATACGCAGTATTTT. Translation gives CSVERGSTDTQYF. V and J are TRBV29-1 and TRBJ2-3, with a tentative D call TRBD1 (6 bases). The CDR3 loop spans 13 amino acids. Germline V CDR1 and CDR2: SQVTM, ANQGSEA. Trimming pared 2 bases from V and 3 bases from J, leaving 9 bases between.